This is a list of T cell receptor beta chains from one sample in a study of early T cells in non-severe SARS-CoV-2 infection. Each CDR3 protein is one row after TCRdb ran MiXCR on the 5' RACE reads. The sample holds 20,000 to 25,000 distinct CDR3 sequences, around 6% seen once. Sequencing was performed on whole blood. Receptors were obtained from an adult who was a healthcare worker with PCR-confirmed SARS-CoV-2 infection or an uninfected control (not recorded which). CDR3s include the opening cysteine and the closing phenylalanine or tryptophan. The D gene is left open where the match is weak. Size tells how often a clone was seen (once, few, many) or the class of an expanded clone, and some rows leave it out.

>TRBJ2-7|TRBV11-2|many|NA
CASSLEGGPTYEQYF
TGTGCCAGCAGCTTAGAGGGGGGACCCACCTACGAGCAGTACTTC
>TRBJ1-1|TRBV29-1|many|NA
CSGGHLNTEAFF
TGCAGCGGGGGACATCTGAACACTGAAGCTTTCTTT
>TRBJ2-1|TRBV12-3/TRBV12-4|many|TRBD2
CASSPSFSGGNNEQFF
TGTGCCAGCAGCCCGAGTTTTAGCGGGGGTAACAATGAGCAGTTCTTC
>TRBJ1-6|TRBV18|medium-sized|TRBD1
CASSGGQGALNSPLHF
TGTGCCAGCTCCGGAGGACAGGGGGCCCTTAATTCACCCCTCCACTTT
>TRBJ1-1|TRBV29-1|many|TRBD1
CSAQDRGMNTEAFF
TGCAGCGCCCAGGACAGGGGCATGAACACTGAAGCTTTCTTT
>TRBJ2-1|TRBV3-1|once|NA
CASSQGPSSYNEQFF
TGTGCCAGCAGCCAGGGCCCAAGCTCCTACAATGAGCAGTTCTTC
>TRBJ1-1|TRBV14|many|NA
CASSQGARGNTEAFF
TGTGCCAGCAGCCAAGGGGCCAGGGGGAACACTGAAGCTTTCTTT
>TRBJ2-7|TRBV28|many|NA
CASSERGEQYF
TGTGCCAGCAGCGAACGTGGCGAGCAGTACTTC
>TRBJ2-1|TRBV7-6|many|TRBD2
CASRGLAGGRDEQFF
TGTGCCAGCAGAGGCCTAGCGGGGGGCCGGGATGAGCAGTTCTTC
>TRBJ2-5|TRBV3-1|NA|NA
CASSQDWAGEETQYF
TGTGCCAGCAGCCAAGATTGGGCAGGGGAAGAGACCCAGTACTTC
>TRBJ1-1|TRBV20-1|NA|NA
CSADGGYTEAFF
TGCAGTGCAGACGGGGGATATACTGAAGCTTTCTTT
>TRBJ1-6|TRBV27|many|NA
CASSLKGRAYNSPLHF
TGTGCCAGCAGTTTAAAGGGGCGCGCCTATAATTCACCCCTCCACTTT
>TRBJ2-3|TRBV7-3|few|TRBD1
CASSRADRGLHTQYF
TGTGCCAGCAGTAGGGCGGACAGGGGACTTCATACGCAGTATTTT
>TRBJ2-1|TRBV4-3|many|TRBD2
CASSQGGLASNNEQFF
TGCGCCAGCAGCCAAGGTGGACTAGCGTCCAACAATGAGCAGTTCTTC
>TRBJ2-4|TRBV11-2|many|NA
CASSTRSGILAKNIQYF
TGTGCCAGCAGCACTCGATCTGGTATACTAGCCAAAAACATTCAGTACTTC
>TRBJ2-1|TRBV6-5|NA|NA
CASGGGGLQFF
TGTGCCAGCGGAGGGGGGGGCTTGCAGTTCTTC
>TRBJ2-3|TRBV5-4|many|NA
CASSLTGTDTQYF
TGTGCCAGCAGCTTGACTGGCACAGATACGCAGTATTTT
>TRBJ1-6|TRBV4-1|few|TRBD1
CASSQTGAKVYNSPLHF
TGCGCCAGCAGCCAAACAGGGGCGAAGGTTTACAATTCACCCCTCCACTTT
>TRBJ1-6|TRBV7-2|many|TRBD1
CASSFRTGSHSPLHF
TGTGCCAGCAGCTTTCGGACAGGGTCCCATTCACCCCTCCACTTT
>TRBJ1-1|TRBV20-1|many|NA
CSGTPNTEAFF
TGCAGTGGGACACCGAACACTGAAGCTTTCTTT
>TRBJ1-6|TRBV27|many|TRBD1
CASTTGMNSPLHF
TGTGCCAGCACGACAGGGATGAATTCACCCCTCCACTTT
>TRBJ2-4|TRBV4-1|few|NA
CASKGMDKNIQYF
TGCGCCAGCAAGGGGATGGACAAAAACATTCAGTACTTC
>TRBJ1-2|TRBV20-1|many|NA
CSVSAVLSNYGYTF
TGCAGTGTTTCGGCCGTTCTATCTAACTATGGCTACACCTTC
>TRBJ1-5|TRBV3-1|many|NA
CASSQDPKAPQHF
TGTGCCAGCAGCCAAGACCCAAAGGCTCCCCAGCATTTT